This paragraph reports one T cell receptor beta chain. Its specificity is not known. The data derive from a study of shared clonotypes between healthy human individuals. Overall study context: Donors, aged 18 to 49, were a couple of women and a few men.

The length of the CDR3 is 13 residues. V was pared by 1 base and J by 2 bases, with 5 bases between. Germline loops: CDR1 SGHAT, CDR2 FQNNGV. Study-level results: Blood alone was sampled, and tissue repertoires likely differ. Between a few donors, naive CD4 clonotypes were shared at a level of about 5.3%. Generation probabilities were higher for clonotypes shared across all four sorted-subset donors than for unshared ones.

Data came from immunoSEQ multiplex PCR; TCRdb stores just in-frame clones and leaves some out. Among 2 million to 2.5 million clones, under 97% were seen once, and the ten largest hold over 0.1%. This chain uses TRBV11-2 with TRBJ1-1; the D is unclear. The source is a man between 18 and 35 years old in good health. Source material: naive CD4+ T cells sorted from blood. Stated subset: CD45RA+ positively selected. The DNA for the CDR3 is TGTGCCAGCAGCTTAGCCATCAACACTGAAGCTTTCTTT. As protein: CASSLAINTEAFF.